The present TCR beta chain was sequenced within a study of early T cells in non-severe SARS-CoV-2 infection. Trimming took 5 bases from V and 6 from J; bases not matched to a gene: 9. This CDR3 has 15 amino acids. In germline, CDR1 is LGHDT, CDR2 YNNKEL (reference sequence). TCRdb analysed the 5' RACE reads with MiXCR anew, one entry per CDR3 protein. The data hold just under 65,000 distinct CDR3 sequences, with about 12% observed a single time. The specimen sequenced was whole blood. The chain joins TRBV3-1 to TRBJ2-3, with 9 bases lining up with TRBD1. The receptor's source is an adult who was a healthcare worker with PCR-confirmed SARS-CoV-2 infection or an uninfected control (not recorded which). The chain's CDR3 is CASSFGTGRGDTQYF. CDR3 in DNA: TGTGCCAGCAGCTTCGGGACAGGGCGAGGCGATACGCAGTATTTT.